This entry is about one T cell receptor (beta chain). Its antigen is still unknown. No base quality information exists; no much larger clone differs at one position. These data originate in a study of OX40 agonist ivuxolimab in advanced cancers. Some background on the complete study: Ivuxolimab was an agonistic, fully human IgG2 monoclonal antibody directed against OX40 (CD134), a costimulatory receptor. Intravenous ivuxolimab was administered to patients every 2 weeks at six dose levels: 0.01, 0.1, 0.3, 1.5, 3 and 10 mg/kg. Among the roughly 50 dose-escalation patients, approximately 20 had hepatocellular carcinoma, 15 or so melanoma, 9 renal cell carcinoma and 9 head and neck cancer. In the dose-escalation cohort, approximately 83% of patients were male, and the mean age was around 65 years with a range of about 20 to 90. Patients were allowed to have had prior anti-PD-1, anti-PD-L1 or anti-CTLA-4 therapy, and around two fifths of the dose-escalation patients had been treated with checkpoint inhibitors. Partial responses occurred in three dose-escalation patients, of whom one had hepatocellular carcinoma and two had cutaneous melanoma. The purpose of peripheral TCRbeta sequencing was to test whether ivuxolimab changed TCR sequence diversity and led to clonal T-cell expansion. The paper reports the monotherapy dose-escalation portion (N = 52 patients) of the phase I ivuxolimab trial.

On the study overall, not on this receptor specifically: Clonal expansion of both CD4+ and CD8+ blood T cells was observed from baseline to week 6 at doses 0.1 to 3.0 mg/kg. Which antigens the clonally expanded peripheral T cells were specific for was not determined. After ivuxolimab, expanded clones were on average more numerous among CD8+ T cells than among CD4+ T cells. Partial responders in the 0.1-3.0 mg/kg groups had among the lowest normalized peripheral clonal expansion, especially among CD8+ T cells. Low levels of normalized T-cell clonal expansion were also seen in some patients who did not respond.

For sequencing of the TCRbeta CDR3 region, genomic DNA was extracted from the sorted cells. The immunoSEQ Assay was used to sequence the TCRbeta CDR3 regions. As stored in TCRdb, this immuneACCESS dataset retains in-frame rearrangements with V and J assigned. A fraction of the clones does not appear; measured against another copy, unresolved V genes explain less than half of the discrepancy, and the remainder lacks a known reason. The table for this sample lists roughly 98,000 clones; roughly 80% of them were counted only once. The top ten constitute more than 1.4% of the sample. The trial excluded patients who had a history of autoimmune disease or were on systemic immunosuppression. Peripheral blood for TCR sequencing was collected from all dose cohorts at baseline, on cycle 4 day 1, and on cycle 7 day 1. The samples were taken from a phase I, first-in-human, multicenter, open-label dose-escalation trial of ivuxolimab. Adults with locally advanced or metastatic head and neck squamous cell, hepatocellular, melanoma or renal cell carcinoma were enrolled in the trial. Before TCR sequencing, CD4+ T cells and CD8+ T cells were sorted from peripheral blood as separate populations.

The sample in question was CD4+ or CD8+ T cells sorted from blood, obtained in a trial of the OX40 agonist ivuxolimab. The sequence was collected from an adult with an advanced solid tumor such as melanoma, head and neck, liver or kidney cancer.

CDR3 sequence: CASTQGAHTGELFF. The sequence in DNA is TGTGCCAGCACACAGGGGGCCCACACCGGGGAGCTGTTTTTT. The V and J genes are TRBV9 and TRBJ2-2; 9 bases in the junction line up with TRBD1. V is pruned by 6 bases and J by 3 bases, leaving 3 bases of the junction without a gene match. The CDR3, cysteine through phenylalanine, is 14 amino acids long. Just the 42-base CDR3 DNA is kept, in frame starting at base 1. CDR1 and CDR2, looked up from the germline V gene, are SGDLS and YYNGEE.